This passage covers 4 T cell receptor beta chains from one sample sequenced in a study of blood T cell repertoires in COVID-19. Generated by immunoSEQ multiplex PCR, the TCRdb table keeps only in-frame clones and is missing some. The sample yields under 300,000 clones, 85% to 90% seen once. Material: PBMCs or T cells enriched from blood (not recorded which). All receptors derive from a man in his late teens or twenties who had recovered from COVID-19.

This clone occurred once. J is TRBJ1-5 and V is TRBV24-1, with D perhaps matching TRBD1 (6 bases). This CDR3 has 14 residues. The germline V gene encodes CDR1 KGHDR and CDR2 SFDVKD. V lost 4 bases to trimming and J lost 3 bases, with 9 bases between them. In nucleotides, the CDR3 is TGTGCCACCAGTGACGGACAGCCCAATCAGCCCCAGCATTTT. Residues: CATSDGQPNQPQHF.

This clone was observed a handful of times. The chain recombines TRBV7-3 with TRBJ2-3; D not certain. V lost 0 bases and J lost 2, with 6 bases in between. Germline CDR1 is SGHTA and CDR2 is FQGTGA. This CDR3 region has 14 residues. CDR3 sequence: CASSLTGTTDTQYF. The CDR3 DNA sequence: TGTGCCAGCAGCTTAACCGGTACCACAGATACGCAGTATTTT.

The V and J genes are TRBV15 and TRBJ2-1, with unresolved D. Looked up from germline, CDR1 is LNHNV and CDR2 is YYDKDF (reference sequence). The CDR3 has 15 residues. The V end was cut by 0 bases, the J end by 3 bases, with 9 bases between. The CDR3 region has the DNA TGTGCCACCAGCAGAGAGTCCGGGTACTACAATGAGCAGTTCTTC. It specifies CATSRESGYYNEQFF.

The genes are TRBV10-3 and TRBJ1-6, with 8 nucleotides matching TRBD1. The germline V gene encodes CDR1 ENHRY and CDR2 SYGVKD. This CDR3 has 14 residues. With V trimmed by 2 bases and J by 10 bases, 4 bases remained unmatched. The CDR3 DNA is TGTGCCATCAGTGAGGACAGGGGTGTATCACCCCTCCACTTT. This translates into CAISEDRGVSPLHF.